This T cell receptor (beta chain) was found in a study of TIL therapy for anti-PD-1-resistant metastatic lung cancer. The immunoSEQ assay was v3. The table came from immunoSEQ multiplex PCR; TCRdb's copy has only in-frame clones and leaves some out. The repertoire consists of some 90,000 clones, with roughly 65% occurring once and the leading ten covering over 9.5%. The time point was: pre-treatment sample, taken before nivolumab and TIL therapy. Most excised metastases sampled were pleural nodules or supraclavicular lymph nodes. V was clipped by 1 base and J by 7 bases; unmatched bases: 6. Germline V gene sequence: CDR1 SGHTA, CDR2 FQGNSA. The CDR3 has 15 amino acids.

The origin of this receptor is a person between 30 and 80 years old with non-small cell lung cancer. The rearrangement joins TRBV7-2 to TRBJ2-1; TRBD1 aligns across 8 bases. Specimen: tumor tissue, collected at baseline. The CDR3 bases are TGTGCCAGCAGCTTAGGGACAGGGCAATGGAATGAGCAGTTCTTC. Encoded protein: CASSLGTGQWNEQFF.